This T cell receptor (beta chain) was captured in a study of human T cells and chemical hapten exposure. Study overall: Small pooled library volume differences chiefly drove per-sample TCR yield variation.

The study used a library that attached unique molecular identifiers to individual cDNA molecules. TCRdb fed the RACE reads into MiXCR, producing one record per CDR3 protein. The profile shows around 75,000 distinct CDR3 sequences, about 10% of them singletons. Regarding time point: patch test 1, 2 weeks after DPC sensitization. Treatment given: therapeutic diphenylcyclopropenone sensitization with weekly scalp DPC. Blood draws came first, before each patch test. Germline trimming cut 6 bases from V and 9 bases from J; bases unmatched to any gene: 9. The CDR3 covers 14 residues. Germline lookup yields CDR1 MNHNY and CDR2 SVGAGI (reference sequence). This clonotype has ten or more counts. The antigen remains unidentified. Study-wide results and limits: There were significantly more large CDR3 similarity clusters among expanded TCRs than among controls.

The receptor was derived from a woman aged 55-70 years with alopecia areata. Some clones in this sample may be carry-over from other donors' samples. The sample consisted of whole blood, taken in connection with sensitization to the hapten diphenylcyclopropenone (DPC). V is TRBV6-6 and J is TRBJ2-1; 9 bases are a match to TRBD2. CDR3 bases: TGTGCCAGCAGCGAACAAGCGGGGGGCGGTGAGCAGTTCTTC. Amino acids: CASSEQAGGGEQFF.